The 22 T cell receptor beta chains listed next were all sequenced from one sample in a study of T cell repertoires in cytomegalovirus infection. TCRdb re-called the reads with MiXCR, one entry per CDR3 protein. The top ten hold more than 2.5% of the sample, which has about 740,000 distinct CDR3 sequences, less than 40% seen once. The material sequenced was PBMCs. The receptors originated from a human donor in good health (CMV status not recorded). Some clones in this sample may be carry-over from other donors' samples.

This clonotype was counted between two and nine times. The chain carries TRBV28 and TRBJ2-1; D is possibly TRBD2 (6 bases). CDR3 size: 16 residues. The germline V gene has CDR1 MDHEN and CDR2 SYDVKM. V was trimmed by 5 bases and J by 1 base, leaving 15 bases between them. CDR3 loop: CASSPLGGGSYNEQFF. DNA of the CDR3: TGTGCCAGCAGTCCCCTAGGCGGAGGGTCCTACAATGAGCAGTTCTTC.

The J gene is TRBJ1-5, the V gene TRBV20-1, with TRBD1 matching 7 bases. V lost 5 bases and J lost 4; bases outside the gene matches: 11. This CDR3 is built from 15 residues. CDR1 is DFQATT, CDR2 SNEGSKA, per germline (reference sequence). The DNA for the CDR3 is TGCAGTGCTTCCCCAGAGGGCAGGGGGAATCAGCCCCAGCATTTT. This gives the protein CSASPEGRGNQPQHF.

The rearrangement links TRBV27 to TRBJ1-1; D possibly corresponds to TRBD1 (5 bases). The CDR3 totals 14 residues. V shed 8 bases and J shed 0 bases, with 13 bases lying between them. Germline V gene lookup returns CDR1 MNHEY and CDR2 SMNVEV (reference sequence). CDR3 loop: CASARGRMNTEAFF. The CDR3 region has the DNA TGTGCCAGCGCTAGGGGAAGAATGAACACTGAAGCTTTCTTT.

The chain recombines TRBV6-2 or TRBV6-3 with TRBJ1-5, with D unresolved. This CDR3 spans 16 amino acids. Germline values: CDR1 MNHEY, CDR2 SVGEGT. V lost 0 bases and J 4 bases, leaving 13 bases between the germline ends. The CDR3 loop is CASSYSKVQKNQPQHF. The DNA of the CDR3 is TGTGCCAGCAGTTACTCGAAGGTCCAGAAAAATCAGCCCCAGCATTTT.

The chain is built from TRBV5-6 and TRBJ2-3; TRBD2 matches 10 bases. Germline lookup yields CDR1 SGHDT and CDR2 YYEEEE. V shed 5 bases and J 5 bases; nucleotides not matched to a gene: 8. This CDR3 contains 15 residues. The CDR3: CASRAAGGPGDTQYF. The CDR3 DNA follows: TGTGCCAGCAGGGCAGCGGGAGGGCCGGGAGATACGCAGTATTTT. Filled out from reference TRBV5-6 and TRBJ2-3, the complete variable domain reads DAGVTQSPTHLIKTRGQQVTLRCSPKSGHDTVSWYQQALGQGPQFIFQYYEEEERQRGNFPDRFSGHQFPNYSSELNVNALLLGDSALYLCASRAAGGPGDTQYFGPGTRLTVL.

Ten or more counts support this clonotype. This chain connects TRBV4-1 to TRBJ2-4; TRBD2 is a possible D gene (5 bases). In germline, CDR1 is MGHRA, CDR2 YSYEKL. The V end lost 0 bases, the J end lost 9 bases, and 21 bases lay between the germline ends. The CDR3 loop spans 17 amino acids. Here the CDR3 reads CASSQDLQSGGRGIQYF. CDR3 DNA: TGCGCCAGCAGCCAAGACCTCCAAAGCGGTGGACGGGGCATTCAGTACTTC.

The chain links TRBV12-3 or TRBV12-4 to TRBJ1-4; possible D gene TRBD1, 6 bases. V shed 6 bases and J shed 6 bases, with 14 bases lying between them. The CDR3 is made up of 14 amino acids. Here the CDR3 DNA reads TGTGCCAGCAGGCCTGGGACACTCGATGAAAAACTGTTTTTT. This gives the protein CASRPGTLDEKLFF.

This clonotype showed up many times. In nucleotides, the CDR3 is TGTGCCAGCAGCTTAAGAGGGGCGGTTACCTACGAGCAGTACTTC. It specifies CASSLRGAVTYEQYF. This chain links TRBV7-8 with TRBJ2-7, with D perhaps TRBD1 or TRBD2 (5 bases each). In germline, CDR1 is SGHVS, CDR2 FQNEAQ. Between the trimmed V and J ends, which lost 2 bases and 2 bases, there was a span of 13 bases. This CDR3 region has 15 residues. Full variable domain (outside the CDR3, taken from reference TRBV7-8 and TRBJ2-7): GAGVSQSPRYKVAKRGQDVALRCDPISGHVSLFWYQQALGQGPEFLTYFQNEAQLDKSGLPSDRFFAERPEGSVSTLKIQRTQQEDSAVYLCASSLRGAVTYEQYFGPGTRLTVT.

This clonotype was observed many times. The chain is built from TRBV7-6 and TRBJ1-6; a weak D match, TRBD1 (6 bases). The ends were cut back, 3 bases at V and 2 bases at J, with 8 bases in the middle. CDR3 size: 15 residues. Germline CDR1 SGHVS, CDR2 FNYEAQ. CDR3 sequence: CASSLGQPYNSPLHF. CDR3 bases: TGTGCCAGCAGCTTGGGACAACCCTATAATTCACCCCTCCACTTT.

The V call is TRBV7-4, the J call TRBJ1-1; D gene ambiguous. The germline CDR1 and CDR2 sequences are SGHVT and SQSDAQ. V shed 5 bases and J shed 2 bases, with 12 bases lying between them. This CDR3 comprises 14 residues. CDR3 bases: TGTGCCAGCAGCCCAGCTGCGCGAAACACTGAAGCTTTCTTT. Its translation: CASSPAARNTEAFF.

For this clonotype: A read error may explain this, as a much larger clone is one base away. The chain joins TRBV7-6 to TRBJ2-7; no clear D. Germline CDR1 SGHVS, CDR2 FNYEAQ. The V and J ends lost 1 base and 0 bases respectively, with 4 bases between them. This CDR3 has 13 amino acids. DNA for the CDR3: TGTGCCAGCAGCTTAGACGCCTCCTACGAGCAGTACTTC. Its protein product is CASSLDASYEQYF.

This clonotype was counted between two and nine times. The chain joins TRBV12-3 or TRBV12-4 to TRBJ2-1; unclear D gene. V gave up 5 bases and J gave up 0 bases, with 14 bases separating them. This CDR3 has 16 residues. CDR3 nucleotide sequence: TGTGCCAGCAGTATCGGGCTCAGAAGCTCCTACAATGAGCAGTTCTTC. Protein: CASSIGLRSSYNEQFF.

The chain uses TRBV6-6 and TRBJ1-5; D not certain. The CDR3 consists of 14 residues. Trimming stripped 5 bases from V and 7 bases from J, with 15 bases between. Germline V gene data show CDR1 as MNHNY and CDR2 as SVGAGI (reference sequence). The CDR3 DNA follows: TGTGCCAGCAGTGTTGAAAGGGTTTGGCAGCCCCAGCATTTT. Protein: CASSVERVWQPQHF.

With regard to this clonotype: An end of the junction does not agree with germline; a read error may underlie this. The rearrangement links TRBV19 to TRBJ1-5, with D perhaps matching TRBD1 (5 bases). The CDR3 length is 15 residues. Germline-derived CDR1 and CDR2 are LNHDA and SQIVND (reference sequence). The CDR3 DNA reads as TGTGCCAGTAGTATCGGGACCCCTTGGGGTCAGCCCCAGCATTGG. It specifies CASSIGTPWGQPQHW.

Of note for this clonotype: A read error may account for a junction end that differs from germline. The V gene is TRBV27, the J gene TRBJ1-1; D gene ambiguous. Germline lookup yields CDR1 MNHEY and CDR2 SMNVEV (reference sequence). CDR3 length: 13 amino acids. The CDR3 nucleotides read TGTTCCAGCAGGCTGGGAACGAACACTGAAGCTTTCTTT. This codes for CSSRLGTNTEAFF.

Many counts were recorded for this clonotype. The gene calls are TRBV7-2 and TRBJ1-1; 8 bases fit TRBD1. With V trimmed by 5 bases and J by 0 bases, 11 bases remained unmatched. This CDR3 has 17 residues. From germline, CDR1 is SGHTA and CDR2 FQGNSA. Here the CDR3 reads CASSPGQGYPLNTEAFF. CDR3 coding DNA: TGTGCCAGCAGCCCCGGACAGGGCTATCCCTTGAACACTGAAGCTTTCTTT.

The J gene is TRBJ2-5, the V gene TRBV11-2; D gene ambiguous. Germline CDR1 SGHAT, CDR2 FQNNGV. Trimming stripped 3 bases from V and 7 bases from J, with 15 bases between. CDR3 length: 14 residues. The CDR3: CASSFLGPVGTQYF. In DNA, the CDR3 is TGTGCCAGCAGCTTTTTAGGGCCCGTAGGGACCCAGTACTTC.

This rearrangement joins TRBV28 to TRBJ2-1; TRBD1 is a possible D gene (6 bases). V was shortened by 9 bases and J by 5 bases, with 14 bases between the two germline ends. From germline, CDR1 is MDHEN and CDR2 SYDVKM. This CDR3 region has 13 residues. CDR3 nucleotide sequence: TGTGCCAGTGTACAGGGAGATCACAATGAGCAGTTCTTC. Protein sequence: CASVQGDHNEQFF.

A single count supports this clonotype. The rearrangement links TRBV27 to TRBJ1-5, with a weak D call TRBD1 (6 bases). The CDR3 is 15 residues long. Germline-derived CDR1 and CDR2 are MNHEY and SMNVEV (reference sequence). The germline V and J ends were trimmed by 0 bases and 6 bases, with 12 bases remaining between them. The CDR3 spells CASSLSGGFGQPQHF. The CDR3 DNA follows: TGTGCCAGCAGTTTATCGGGGGGCTTCGGTCAGCCCCAGCATTTT.

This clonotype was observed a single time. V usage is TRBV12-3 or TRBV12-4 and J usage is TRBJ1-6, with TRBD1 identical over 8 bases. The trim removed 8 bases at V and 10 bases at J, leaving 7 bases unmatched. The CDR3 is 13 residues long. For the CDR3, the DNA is TGTGCCAGCGCCGGACAGGGTCGCTCACCCCTCCACTTT. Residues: CASAGQGRSPLHF.

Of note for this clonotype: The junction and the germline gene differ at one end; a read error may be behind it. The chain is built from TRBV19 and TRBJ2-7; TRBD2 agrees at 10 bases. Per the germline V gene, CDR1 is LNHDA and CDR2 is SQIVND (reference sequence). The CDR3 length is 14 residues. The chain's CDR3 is CASSRTSGVNEQYF. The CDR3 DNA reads TGTGCCAGCAGTAGGACTAGCGGCGTGAACGAGCAGTACTTC.

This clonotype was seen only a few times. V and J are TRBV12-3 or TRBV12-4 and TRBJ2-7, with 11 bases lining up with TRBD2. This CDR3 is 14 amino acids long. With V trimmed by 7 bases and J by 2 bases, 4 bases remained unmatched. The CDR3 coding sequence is TGTGCCAGCACTAATAGCGGGAGGGCCTACGAGCAGTACTTC. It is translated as CASTNSGRAYEQYF.